A selection of T cell receptor beta chains follows, all from one sample in a study of shared clonotypes between healthy human individuals. Here immunoSEQ multiplex PCR was the method, and the copy in TCRdb shows in-frame clones only, minus some. The profile shows fewer than 700,000 clones, about 95% of them singletons. The sample consisted of naive CD8+ T cells sorted from blood. Receptors originate from a woman between 25 and 40 years old in good health. The CDR3 runs from the conserved cysteine through the conserved F or W. D genes are given only for firm matches. Some rows mark clone size as missing; the rest say once, few, many or name a class of expanded clone.

cdr3_nt | cdr3_aa | v_call | clone_size | d_call | j_call
TGTGCCAGCAGCTTATGGGAACAAGAGACCCAGTACTTC | CASSLWEQETQYF | TRBV7-8 | . | . | TRBJ2-5
TGCGCCAGCAGCATACGACTAGCGGGAGTCTACGAGCAGTACTTC | CASSIRLAGVYEQYF | TRBV4-1 | . | TRBD2 | TRBJ2-7
TGTGCCAGCAGCTCACTAGCGGGAGGCCCCTACGAGCAGTACTTC | CASSSLAGGPYEQYF | TRBV13 | . | TRBD2 | TRBJ2-7
TGCGCCAGCAGCTACGGACTAGCGGGTTACGATCTCACAGATACGCAGTATTTT | CASSYGLAGYDLTDTQYF | TRBV5-1 | . | TRBD2 | TRBJ2-3
TGTGCCAGCAGTTTAGTAGGACCTCACGAGCAGTACTTC | CASSLVGPHEQYF | TRBV27 | . | . | TRBJ2-7
TGCGCCAGCAGCTTGGGACGGGGCTCTGGGGCCAACGTCCTGACTTTC | CASSLGRGSGANVLTF | TRBV5-1 | . | . | TRBJ2-6
TGTGCCAGCAGCCGAGGGACAGGCTCCTACGAGCAGTACTTC | CASSRGTGSYEQYF | TRBV7-6 | . | TRBD1 | TRBJ2-7
TGTGCCAGCAGCTTATGCGGGAGGGCCTGTGATGAGCAGTTCTTC | CASSLCGRACDEQFF | TRBV11-2 | . | TRBD2 | TRBJ2-1
TGTGCCAGCAGTTCCGGGACAGGGAACAATCAGCCCCAGCATTTT | CASSSGTGNNQPQHF | TRBV27 | . | TRBD1 | TRBJ1-5
TGTGCCAGTAGCCCAGGACAGGTCCCCTCCTACGAGCAGTACTTC | CASSPGQVPSYEQYF | TRBV19 | . | TRBD1 | TRBJ2-7
TGTGCCAGCAGTTTAGCGCGTTTTAGCTCCTACGAGCAGTACTTC | CASSLARFSSYEQYF | TRBV2 | . | . | TRBJ2-7
TGCAGCCTCGATGTAGGGACGGAGGAGACCCAGTACTTC | CSLDVGTEETQYF | TRBV29-1 | . | . | TRBJ2-5
TGTGCCACCAGCAGAGGTGGGTCAGGGCTCCCAGAGACCCAGTACTTC | CATSRGGSGLPETQYF | TRBV15 | . | . | TRBJ2-5
TGTGCCATCAGTGAGTCCAGAAGCAATCAGCCCCAGCATTTT | CAISESRSNQPQHF | TRBV10-3 | . | . | TRBJ1-5
TGCAGCGTTCCAGGGGTTTCAGCTGAAGCTTTCTTT | CSVPGVSAEAFF | TRBV29-1 | . | . | TRBJ1-1
TGTGCCAGCAGTCAGACTAGTGTTTACAATGAGCAGTTCTTC | CASSQTSVYNEQFF | TRBV7-6 | . | . | TRBJ2-1
TGTGCCAGCAGCTTCAAGCGGGGGAACATCTCCTACGAGCAGTACTTC | CASSFKRGNISYEQYF | TRBV5-4 | once | TRBD2 | TRBJ2-7
TGTGCCAGCAGCTTAGGGGGTGATGGTGAAGCTTTCTTT | CASSLGGDGEAFF | TRBV13 | . | . | TRBJ1-1
TGTGCCAGCAGCTCGGGACTAGCGGGAGGGCCGGGCAAAAACATTCAGTACTTC | CASSSGLAGGPGKNIQYF | TRBV7-8 | . | TRBD2 | TRBJ2-4
TGTGCCAGCAATAAAGCGAGGGGAACTAGCGGGATTGGGCAGTTCTTC | CASNKARGTSGIGQFF | TRBV6-1 | . | TRBD2 | TRBJ2-1
TGTGCCAGCAGCGCACTAGCGGGAGTTTACGAGCAGTACTTC | CASSALAGVYEQYF | TRBV13 | . | TRBD2 | TRBJ2-7
TGCGCCAGCAGCCCCCGCCAGGGGTCTCAGCCCCAGCATTTT | CASSPRQGSQPQHF | TRBV4-1 | once | . | TRBJ1-5
TGTGCCAGCAGTTTAGGGGATTACTCCTACAATGAGCAGTTCTTC | CASSLGDYSYNEQFF | TRBV27 | . | . | TRBJ2-1
TGTGCCAGTAGGAGGGGGCTTAGCAATCAGCCCCAGCATTTT | CASRRGLSNQPQHF | TRBV19 | . | TRBD1 | TRBJ1-5
TGTGCCAGCAGTTTAGGCGACGAGCAGTACTTC | CASSLGDEQYF | TRBV27 | . | . | TRBJ2-7
TGTGCCAGCAGACGGACAGGCGATGCCTACGAGCAGTACTTC | CASRRTGDAYEQYF | TRBV5-4 | . | TRBD1 | TRBJ2-7
TGTGCCAGCAGTTTACGACGGACTAGCGGGAGGCAAAACGAGCAGTACTTC | CASSLRRTSGRQNEQYF | TRBV28 | . | TRBD2 | TRBJ2-7
TGTGCCAGCAGGGGACAGGGTAGCACTGAAGCTTTCTTT | CASRGQGSTEAFF | TRBV27 | . | TRBD1 | TRBJ1-1
TGTGCCAGCAGCCATGCGGGAACTGAAGCTTTCTTT | CASSHAGTEAFF | TRBV14 | once | . | TRBJ1-1
TGTGCCAGCAGTGTGGGGGCCTATGGCTACACCTTC | CASSVGAYGYTF | TRBV2 | . | . | TRBJ1-2
TGCAGCGTTGAAAGTCCCCGGGCGGACGAGCAGTACTTC | CSVESPRADEQYF | TRBV29-1 | . | . | TRBJ2-7
TGTGCCAGCAGCCAAAAAGGACTGCCCCTCGGTGAGCAGTTCTTC | CASSQKGLPLGEQFF | TRBV6-6 | . | . | TRBJ2-1
TGCGCCAGCACCGACACTACTGTAGACGGAAACACCATATATTTT | CASTDTTVDGNTIYF | TRBV5-1 | . | . | TRBJ1-3
TGTGCCAGTAGTATGGTTCAGGGGGTTTCGGAAGAGACCCAGTACTTC | CASSMVQGVSEETQYF | TRBV19 | . | TRBD1 | TRBJ2-5
TGTGCCAGCAGCCAGTCTACCTACGAGCAGTACTTC | CASSQSTYEQYF | TRBV7-9 | . | . | TRBJ2-7
TGTGCCAGCAGAACCGCCGGGGTCGGCTACACCTTC | CASRTAGVGYTF | TRBV27 | . | . | TRBJ1-2
TGTGCCAGCAGCGTCGGACAGGGCGGGTGGGAGCAGTACTTC | CASSVGQGGWEQYF | TRBV5-6 | . | TRBD1 | TRBJ2-7
TGCGCCAGCGCGGGAGGTGGGCTAGCGGAGGACGAGCAGTACTTC | CASAGGGLAEDEQYF | TRBV10-2 | . | TRBD2 | TRBJ2-7
TGTGCCAGCAGTCCTTACATCTACTATGGCTACACCTTC | CASSPYIYYGYTF | TRBV27 | . | . | TRBJ1-2
TGTGCCAGCAACCCAAAAGGGGGGGGGCGACAACCCTACGAGCAGTACTTC | CASNPKGGGRQPYEQYF | TRBV28 | . | . | TRBJ2-7
TGTGCCAGTCGCGACCTCGGATATAGCAATCAGCCCCAGCATTTT | CASRDLGYSNQPQHF | TRBV19 | . | . | TRBJ1-5
TGTGCCAGCAGTCACGGAGACTCCTACGAGCAGTACTTC | CASSHGDSYEQYF | TRBV27 | . | . | TRBJ2-7
TGTGCCAGCAGCTTAGCATCCGCGGGCTACAATGAGCAGTTCTTC | CASSLASAGYNEQFF | TRBV7-6 | . | . | TRBJ2-1